This T cell receptor beta chain was sequenced during a study of brain T cells in children with intractable seizures. This table comes from immunoSEQ multiplex PCR, and its TCRdb copy is limited to in-frame clones, with some not included. This sample yields about 320,000 clones, of which over 85% are seen a single time; around 5% belongs to the top ten. Noted time point: blood from clinic visit 5 months post-surgery; TSC patient then seizure free. Sequenced here: peripheral blood, sampled roughly 5 months after surgery. This clonotype originated in a boy younger than two with tuberous sclerosis and intractable seizures.

Here the CDR3 DNA reads TGTGCCAGCAGCCAAGGACAGTTCCGCTCCTACAATGAGCAGTTCTTC. Protein product: CASSQGQFRSYNEQFF. The rearrangement uses TRBV4-2 and TRBJ2-1, with D possibly matching TRBD1 (5 bases). The CDR3 is 16 amino acids. V shed 1 base and J shed 0 bases, with 10 bases lying between them. CDR1 and CDR2 (germline): LGHNA, YNFKEQ.